The source of this T cell receptor (beta chain) is a study of follicular helper T cells after annual influenza vaccination. The table came from immunoSEQ multiplex PCR; TCRdb's copy has only in-frame clones and leaves some out. The sample has over 14,000 clones, about 83% seen once. Time point indicated: 2014-2015 season, pre-vaccination. The ends were cut back, 1 base at V and 10 bases at J, with 8 bases in the middle. The CDR3 is made up of 13 amino acids. The V gene's germline CDR1 is SNHLY and CDR2 FYNNEI. The chain joins TRBV2 to TRBJ1-6; a possible D gene is TRBD1 (5 bases). The clonotype was recovered from an adult who received the influenza vaccine. The sequencing used CXCR5- memory CD4+ T cells sorted from blood, collected on the day of influenza vaccination. CDR3 region: CASSEGGRSPLHF. CDR3 DNA: TGTGCCAGCAGTGAAGGGGGACGGTCACCCCTCCACTTT.